The rows below give T cell receptor beta chains drawn from one sample of a study of shared clonotypes between healthy human individuals. Here immunoSEQ multiplex PCR was the method, and the copy in TCRdb shows in-frame clones only, minus some. The sample holds 2 million to 2.5 million clones; roughly 90% are singletons and the top ten take roughly 0.34%. Specimen: naive CD4+ T cells from PBMCs. These receptors originate from a man younger than 30 in good health. Some clones in this sample may be carry-over from other donors' samples. Each CDR3 is given with its conserved first and last residue. A D gene is named only where the DNA matches it firmly. Size values are once, few and many counts, or a class for expanded clones, and some rows have none.

d_gene	v_gene	abundance	j_gene	CDR3aa	CDR3nt
NA	TRBV27	NA	TRBJ2-6	CASSLKTPSGANVLTF	TGTGCCAGCAGTTTAAAGACACCTTCTGGGGCCAACGTCCTGACTTTC
TRBD2	TRBV19	NA	TRBJ2-1	CASRETSGTYNEQFF	TGTGCCAGTAGGGAAACTAGCGGTACTTACAATGAGCAGTTCTTC
TRBD1	TRBV9	NA	TRBJ1-2	CASSARQGLGDGYTF	TGTGCCAGCAGCGCCCGACAGGGGTTGGGCGATGGCTACACCTTC
NA	TRBV5-5	NA	TRBJ2-7	CASSFDPRVDEQYF	TGTGCCAGCAGTTTTGATCCCCGGGTGGATGAGCAGTACTTC
NA	TRBV19	NA	TRBJ1-2	CASSSLRGYTF	TGTGCCAGTAGCTCACTTCGAGGCTACACCTTC
NA	TRBV11-2	once	TRBJ1-1	CASNLFGQGEAFF	TGTGCCAGCAACTTATTTGGGCAGGGTGAAGCTTTCTTT
TRBD1	TRBV7-9	once	TRBJ1-1	CASSLRARDRGRGAEAFF	TGTGCCAGCAGCTTAAGGGCTCGGGACAGGGGGCGAGGGGCTGAAGCTTTCTTT
NA	TRBV6-5	few	TRBJ1-3	CASTTGHSGNTIYF	TGTGCCAGCACCACAGGGCACTCTGGAAACACCATATATTTT
NA	TRBV28	NA	TRBJ1-3	CASSLADTSGNTIYF	TGTGCCAGCAGTTTGGCGGATACCTCTGGAAACACCATATATTTT
NA	TRBV7-2	NA	TRBJ2-7	CASSFLPGRGLPSEQYF	TGTGCCAGCAGCTTTTTGCCGGGGAGAGGGCTCCCTAGCGAGCAGTACTTC
TRBD1	TRBV6-1	NA	TRBJ1-1	CASSEGTGNTEAFF	TGTGCCAGCAGTGAGGGGACAGGGAACACTGAAGCTTTCTTT
NA	TRBV6-6	NA	TRBJ1-1	CASSSPGDTEAFF	TGTGCCAGCAGTTCCCCAGGGGACACTGAAGCTTTCTTT
TRBD1	TRBV5-1	NA	TRBJ2-7	CASSSRTGTYEQYF	TGCGCCAGCAGCTCCAGGACAGGGACCTACGAGCAGTACTTC
TRBD2	TRBV7-2	NA	TRBJ2-7	CASSLVAGGYEQYF	TGTGCCAGCAGCTTAGTAGCGGGAGGGTACGAGCAGTACTTC
NA	TRBV5-8	few	TRBJ1-1	CASSLVQGSAFF	TGTGCCAGCAGCTTGGTACAGGGCTCAGCTTTCTTT
NA	TRBV19	NA	TRBJ2-2	CASTTPGELFF	TGTGCCAGTACTACACCCGGGGAGCTGTTTTTT
NA	TRBV6-6	NA	TRBJ1-6	CASSYSTPQGGSPLHF	TGTGCCAGCAGTTACTCGACCCCACAGGGAGGATCACCCCTCCACTTT
TRBD1	TRBV11-1	NA	TRBJ2-5	CASSLITGQGVGQYF	TGTGCCAGCAGCTTAATAACGGGGCAGGGGGTTGGCCAGTACTTC
NA	TRBV7-9	NA	TRBJ2-2	CASSGTAGLNTGELFF	TGTGCCAGCAGTGGGACGGCGGGACTCAACACCGGGGAGCTGTTTTTT
TRBD1	TRBV11-2	NA	TRBJ1-3	CASSKDRVGNTIYF	TGTGCCAGCAGCAAAGACAGGGTTGGAAACACCATATATTTT
NA	TRBV5-1	NA	TRBJ1-4	CASSPTGAGFNEKLFF	TGCGCCAGCAGCCCGACCGGGGCAGGGTTTAATGAAAAACTGTTTTTT
NA	TRBV27	NA	TRBJ2-3	CASSPVTLTDTQYF	TGTGCCAGCAGTCCGGTAACGCTCACAGATACGCAGTATTTT
NA	TRBV7-6	NA	TRBJ2-7	CASSPARNEQYF	TGTGCCAGCAGCCCAGCCCGGAACGAGCAGTACTTC
NA	TRBV28	NA	TRBJ1-5	CASSLVNQPQHF	TGTGCCAGCAGTTTAGTGAATCAGCCCCAGCATTTT
NA	TRBV30	NA	TRBJ1-5	CAWSSGRDQPQHF	TGTGCCTGGAGTTCCGGGAGGGATCAGCCCCAGCATTTT
NA	TRBV28	NA	TRBJ2-2	CASSPLSFPGELFF	TGTGCCAGCAGCCCATTATCGTTCCCCGGGGAGCTGTTTTTT
TRBD1	TRBV5-8	NA	TRBJ2-5	CASSWGDRAQETQYF	TGTGCCAGCAGCTGGGGGGACAGGGCCCAAGAGACCCAGTACTTC
TRBD1	TRBV7-2	NA	TRBJ2-1	CASSTGWDNEQFF	TGTGCCAGCTCGACAGGGTGGGACAATGAGCAGTTCTTC
NA	TRBV6-6	NA	TRBJ1-4	CASTLSAANEKLFF	TGTGCCAGTACACTTAGCGCAGCTAATGAAAAACTGTTTTTT
TRBD1	TRBV6-6	NA	TRBJ2-3	CASSRQGAQGTDTQYF	TGTGCCAGCAGTCGTCAGGGGGCGCAAGGCACAGATACGCAGTATTTT
NA	TRBV20-1	NA	TRBJ2-7	CSAAETYEQYF	TGCAGTGCGGCGGAGACCTACGAGCAGTACTTC
NA	TRBV5-1	NA	TRBJ2-1	CASSSRVHGNEQFF	TGCGCCAGCAGCTCCAGGGTCCACGGGAATGAGCAGTTCTTC
NA	TRBV7-2	NA	TRBJ2-6	CASSPQGGALSGANVLTF	TGTGCCAGCAGCCCCCAGGGGGGGGCTCTCTCTGGGGCCAACGTCCTGACTTTC
NA	TRBV7-8	NA	TRBJ2-3	CASSLERVDDTQYF	TGTGCCAGCAGCTTAGAGAGGGTCGACGATACGCAGTATTTT